This TCR beta chain was recorded in a study of regulatory T cells in long-lasting Graves disease. Arm-PCR of CDR3 regions and iRepertoire HTBI primers were the basis on which TCR beta libraries were built. TCRdb called the multiplex PCR reads again in MiXCR, with one record for every CDR3 protein. The profile covers about 290,000 distinct CDR3 sequences, with roughly a fifth appearing a single time and more than 50% taken by the ten largest. V lost 3 bases, J lost 11 bases, and 13 bases lay in between. The germline V gene has CDR1 GTSNPN and CDR2 SVGIG (reference sequence). The CDR3 has 11 amino acids. Stated time point: persistent/refractory GD, antithyroid drugs over 5 years with positive TRAb. TCR sequences were obtained from RNA taken from PBMCs.

The receptor's source is a female donor with Graves disease. The chain is built from TRBV30 and TRBJ1-1; D is perhaps TRBD1 (5 bases). Sequencing was performed on peripheral blood mononuclear cells (PBMCs), taken when the disease was refractory, from a patient treated with antithyroid drugs. CDR3 protein: CAWSAQGSAFF. The DNA of the CDR3 is TGTGCCTGGAGCGCCCAGGGATCGGCTTTCTTT.